Here is one TCR beta chain with its context. This specimen belongs to a study of blood T cell repertoires in COVID-19. Looking at the study overall: From T cells, B-cell-depleted T cells, or PBMCs came the material, which was cDNA or gDNA.

The CDR3 length is 13 residues. V shed 8 bases and J 4 bases; nucleotides not matched to a gene: 6. Germline V gene data show CDR1 as SQVTM and CDR2 as ANQGSEA. Authors' analysis steps: The assay estimated nucleated cells by amplifying reference gene primers. The assay was immunoSEQ multiplex PCR, and TCRdb's table has in-frame clones only and misses some. V and J calls and clone size are copied from that table; D and trimming were computed from the DNA. This sample has 150,000 to 200,000 clones, with over 75% found just once. This receptor was obtained from a woman in her sixties or seventies with acute or convalescent COVID-19. The genes are TRBV29-1 and TRBJ2-3, with 10 bases aligning to TRBD2. The sequenced material came from peripheral blood. In DNA, the CDR3 is TGCAGCAGCGGGGGGGGTCCCCCAGATACGCAGTATTTT. It translates to CSSGGGPPDTQYF.